Presented here are 10 T cell receptor beta chains from one specimen sequenced in a study of blood T cell repertoires in COVID-19. Profiling relied on immunoSEQ multiplex PCR, and the TCRdb table lists in-frame clones only, not all of them. This table has approximately 340,000 clones, over 70% appearing once. Material for sequencing was peripheral blood. The receptors originated from a man between 25 and 39 years old with active or convalescent COVID-19.

The V call is TRBV5-8, the J call TRBJ1-2; the D gene is possibly TRBD1 (5 bases). Trimming removed 7 bases from V and 3 bases from J, with 13 bases in between. This CDR3 is built from 13 residues. Germline V CDR1 and CDR2: SGHTS, YDEGEE. The CDR3 protein is CASGIRGDYGYTF. The CDR3 DNA is TGTGCCAGCGGTATAAGGGGTGACTATGGCTACACCTTC.

The chain recombines TRBV18 with TRBJ2-3; tentatively, D is TRBD2 (5 bases). V lost 3 bases and J 1 base, leaving 14 bases between the germline ends. Germline CDR1 is KGHSH and CDR2 is LQKENI. The CDR3 is made up of 16 amino acids. The CDR3: CASSPQEGPRTDTQYF. The CDR3, as DNA: TGTGCCAGCTCACCCCAAGAGGGCCCTCGCACAGATACGCAGTATTTT. Variable domain in full (rest from reference TRBV18 and TRBJ2-3): NAGVMQNPRHLVRRRGQEARLRCSPMKGHSHVYWYRQLPEEGLKFMVYLQKENIIDESGMPKERFSAEFPKEGPSILRIQQVVRGDSAAYFCASSPQEGPRTDTQYFGPGTRLTVL.

This chain connects TRBV6-5 to TRBJ2-7; 11 bases are a match to TRBD1. Trimming cost V 0 bases and J 6 bases; bases outside gene matches: 1. In germline, CDR1 is MNHEY, CDR2 SVGAGI. The CDR3 consists of 14 residues. For the CDR3, the DNA is TGTGCCAGCAGTTACTCGGGGACAGGGGGCGAGCAGTACTTC. Translating gives CASSYSGTGGEQYF.

The J gene is TRBJ2-7, the V gene TRBV5-1; 8 bases match TRBD1. V trimming: 0 bases; J trimming: 1 base; junction bases outside the gene matches: 3. In germline, CDR1 is SGHRS, CDR2 YFSETQ. CDR3 length: 15 amino acids. CDR3 nucleotide sequence: TGCGCCAGCAGCTTGGAGGGACAGGCATCCTACGAGCAGTACTTC. Protein: CASSLEGQASYEQYF.

The chain carries TRBV2 and TRBJ1-2; TRBD1 agrees at 10 bases. The junction had 5 bases not matched to a gene; V was cut back by 4 bases and J by 6 bases. Germline values: CDR1 SNHLY, CDR2 FYNNEI. The CDR3 has 14 residues. Written as DNA, the CDR3 is TGTGCCAGCAGTGTGGTGACAGGGGGCGATGGCTACACCTTC. Amino acid sequence: CASSVVTGGDGYTF.

This clone was seen more than once but under ten times. CDR3 in amino acids: CAIRGQAYNEQFF. DNA for the CDR3: TGTGCCATCAGGGGACAGGCCTACAATGAGCAGTTCTTC. The chain joins TRBV10-3 to TRBJ2-1, with 8 positions matching TRBD1. The V gene's germline CDR1 is ENHRY and CDR2 SYGVKD. The length of the CDR3 is 13 residues. J gave up 2 bases and V 6 bases, and 0 bases lay outside the gene matches.

V gene TRBV18 combines with J gene TRBJ1-1, with D possibly TRBD1 on 6 matching bases. CDR3 length: 13 residues. Trimming took 4 bases from V and 3 from J, leaving 9 bases between them. The germline CDR1 and CDR2 sequences are KGHSH and LQKENI. The CDR3 region has the DNA TGTGCCAGCTCACAACAGGGTCACACTGAAGCTTTCTTT. Encoded protein: CASSQQGHTEAFF.

V and J are TRBV27 and TRBJ2-2; 9 nucleotides line up with TRBD1. Germline values: CDR1 MNHEY, CDR2 SMNVEV (reference sequence). The CDR3 is 15 residues long. V lost 5 bases, J lost 3 bases, and 4 bases stayed unmatched. The CDR3: CASSPRTGDTGELFF. The CDR3 nucleotides read TGTGCCAGCAGTCCTAGGACAGGGGACACCGGGGAGCTGTTTTTT.

The rearrangement uses TRBV11-3 and TRBJ1-2; 7 nucleotides align to TRBD1. Per the germline V gene, CDR1 is SGHNT and CDR2 is YENEEA. V lost 0 bases to trimming and J lost 8 bases; unmatched junction nucleotides: 15. The CDR3 spans 17 residues. The CDR3 region has the DNA TGTGCCAGCAGCTTAGATCTGGAAGGGCAGGGGGAACGCGGCTACACCTTC. Translating it yields CASSLDLEGQGERGYTF.

The V and J genes are TRBV27 and TRBJ1-2, with TRBD1 matching over 9 bases. The CDR3 consists of 18 residues. Germline-derived CDR1 and CDR2 are MNHEY and SMNVEV (reference sequence). Unmatched junction bases numbered 19, after V lost 6 bases and J lost 5 bases. The CDR3 spells CASSPGGGQGRSRYGYTF. In nucleotides, the CDR3 is TGTGCCAGCAGCCCAGGGGGGGGACAGGGCCGTAGTAGGTATGGCTACACCTTC.